This T cell receptor (beta chain) was identified during a study of control samples from healthy donors and cancer patients. V shed 1 base, J shed 3 bases, and the junction held 2 bases outside the gene matches. Germline V lookup: CDR1 KGHSH, CDR2 LQKENI. The CDR3 has 15 residues. Data came from immunoSEQ multiplex PCR; TCRdb stores just in-frame clones and leaves some out. This sample yields 250,000 to 300,000 clones, of which about four fifths are seen a single time; 13% belongs to the top ten. As to this clone: The sample contains more than one DNA sequence encoding this CDR3.

The origin of this receptor is a woman aged 55 to 70 with lung cancer. The rearrangement links TRBV18 to TRBJ2-2, with 7 bases identical to TRBD2. Sequencing was performed on PBMCs. DNA of the CDR3: TGTGCCAGCTCACCACGACTAGCCGACACCGGGGAGCTGTTTTTT. Encoded protein: CASSPRLADTGELFF.